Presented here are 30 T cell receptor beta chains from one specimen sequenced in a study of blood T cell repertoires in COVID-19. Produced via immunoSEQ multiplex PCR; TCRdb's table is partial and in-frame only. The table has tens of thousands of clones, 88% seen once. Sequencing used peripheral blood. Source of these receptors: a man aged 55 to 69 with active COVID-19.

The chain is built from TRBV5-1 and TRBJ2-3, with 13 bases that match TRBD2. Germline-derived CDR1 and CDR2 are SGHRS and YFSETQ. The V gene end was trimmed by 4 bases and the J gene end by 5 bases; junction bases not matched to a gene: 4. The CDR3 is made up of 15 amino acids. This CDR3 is CASSLGLAGLDTQYF. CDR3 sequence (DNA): TGCGCCAGCAGCCTGGGACTAGCGGGATTAGATACGCAGTATTTT.

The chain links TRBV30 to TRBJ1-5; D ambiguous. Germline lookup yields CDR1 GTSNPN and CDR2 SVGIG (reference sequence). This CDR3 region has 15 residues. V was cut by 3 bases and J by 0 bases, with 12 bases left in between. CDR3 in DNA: TGTGCCTGGAGGACGGGTTCTTATAGCAATCAGCCCCAGCATTTT. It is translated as CAWRTGSYSNQPQHF.

The CDR3 DNA is TGTGCCAGCAGCCCTCTAGCGGGAGAAGAGACCCAGTACTTC. Residues: CASSPLAGEETQYF. This chain connects TRBV7-3 to TRBJ2-5; 10 bases agree with TRBD2. Germline CDR1 reads SGHTA; CDR2 reads FQGTGA. This CDR3 spans 14 amino acids. The ends lost 5 bases at V and 3 bases at J; junction bases unmatched: 3.

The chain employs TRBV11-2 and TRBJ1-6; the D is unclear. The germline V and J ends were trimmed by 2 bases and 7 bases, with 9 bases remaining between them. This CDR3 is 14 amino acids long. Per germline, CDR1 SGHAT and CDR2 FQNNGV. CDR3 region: CASSLPGLNSPLHF. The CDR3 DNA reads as TGTGCCAGCAGCTTACCGGGGTTGAATTCACCCCTCCACTTT.

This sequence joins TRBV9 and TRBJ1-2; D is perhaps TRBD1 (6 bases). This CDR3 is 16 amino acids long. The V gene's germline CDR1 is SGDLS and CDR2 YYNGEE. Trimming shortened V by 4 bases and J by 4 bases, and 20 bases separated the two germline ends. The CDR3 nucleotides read TGTGCCAGCAGCCCCACCCCCTCGGGGGGCGGCTATGGCTACACCTTC. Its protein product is CASSPTPSGGGYGYTF. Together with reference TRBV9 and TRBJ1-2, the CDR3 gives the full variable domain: DSGVTQTPKHLITATGQRVTLRCSPRSGDLSVYWYQQSLDQGLQFLIQYYNGEERAKGNILERFSAQQFPDLHSELNLSSLELGDSALYFCASSPTPSGGGYGYTFGSGTRLTVV.

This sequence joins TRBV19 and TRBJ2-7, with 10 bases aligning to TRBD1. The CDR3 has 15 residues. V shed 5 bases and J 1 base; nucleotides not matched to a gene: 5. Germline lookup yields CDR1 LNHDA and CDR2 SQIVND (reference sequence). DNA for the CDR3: TGTGCCAGTAGTCTCGACAGGGGGCTGTCCTACGAGCAGTACTTC. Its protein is CASSLDRGLSYEQYF.

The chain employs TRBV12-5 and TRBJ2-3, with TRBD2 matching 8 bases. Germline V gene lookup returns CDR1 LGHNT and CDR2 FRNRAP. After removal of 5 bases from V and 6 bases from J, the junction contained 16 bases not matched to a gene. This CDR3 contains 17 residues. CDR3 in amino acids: CASGPGGSGTPGDTQYF. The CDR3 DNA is TGTGCTAGTGGTCCTGGTGGTAGCGGGACCCCGGGGGATACGCAGTATTTT.

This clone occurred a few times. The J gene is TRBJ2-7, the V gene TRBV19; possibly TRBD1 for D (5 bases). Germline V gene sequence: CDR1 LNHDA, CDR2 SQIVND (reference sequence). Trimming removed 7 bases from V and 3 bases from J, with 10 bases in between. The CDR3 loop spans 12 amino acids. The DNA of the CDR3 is TGTGCCAGTAAAGACAGAGGCTACGAGCAGTACTTC. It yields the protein CASKDRGYEQYF.

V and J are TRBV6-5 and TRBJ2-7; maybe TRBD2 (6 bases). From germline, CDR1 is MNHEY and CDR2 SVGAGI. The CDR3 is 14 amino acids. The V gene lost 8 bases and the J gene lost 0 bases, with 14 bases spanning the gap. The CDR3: CASGSGGISYEQYF. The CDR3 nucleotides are TGTGCCAGCGGAAGCGGCGGGATCTCCTACGAGCAGTACTTC.

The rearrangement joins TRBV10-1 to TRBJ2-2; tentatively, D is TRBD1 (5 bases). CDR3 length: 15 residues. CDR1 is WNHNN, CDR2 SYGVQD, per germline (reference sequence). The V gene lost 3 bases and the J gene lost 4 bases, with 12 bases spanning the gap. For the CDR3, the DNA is TGCGCCAGCAGTGATAGCCAGGGTCCCACCGGGGAGCTGTTTTTT. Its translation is CASSDSQGPTGELFF.

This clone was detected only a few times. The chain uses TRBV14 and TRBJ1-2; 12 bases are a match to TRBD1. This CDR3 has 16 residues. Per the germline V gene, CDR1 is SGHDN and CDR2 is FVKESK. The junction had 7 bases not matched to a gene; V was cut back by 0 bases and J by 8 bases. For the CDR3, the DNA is TGTGCCAGCAGCCAAGATCTGACCGGGACAGGGGGCGGCTACACCTTC. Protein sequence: CASSQDLTGTGGGYTF.

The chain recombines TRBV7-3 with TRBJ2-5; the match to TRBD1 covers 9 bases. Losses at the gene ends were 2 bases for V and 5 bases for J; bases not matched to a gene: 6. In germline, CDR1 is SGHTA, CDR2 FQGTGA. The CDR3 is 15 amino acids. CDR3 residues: CASSLGQGIGETQYF. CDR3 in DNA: TGTGCCAGCAGCTTAGGACAGGGGATTGGGGAGACCCAGTACTTC.

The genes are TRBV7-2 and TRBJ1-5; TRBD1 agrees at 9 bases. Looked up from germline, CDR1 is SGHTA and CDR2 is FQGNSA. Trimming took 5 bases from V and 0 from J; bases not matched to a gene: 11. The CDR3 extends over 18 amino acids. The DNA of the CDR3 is TGTGCCAGCAGCGCACACACAGGGGGCGGTTATAGCAATCAGCCCCAGCATTTT. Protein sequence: CASSAHTGGGYSNQPQHF.

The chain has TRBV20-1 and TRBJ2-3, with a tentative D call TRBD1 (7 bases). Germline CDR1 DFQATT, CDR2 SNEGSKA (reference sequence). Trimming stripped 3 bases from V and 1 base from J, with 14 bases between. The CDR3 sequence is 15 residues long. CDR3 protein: CSASVRGTGTDTQYF. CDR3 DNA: TGCAGTGCTAGTGTTCGCGGGACAGGCACAGATACGCAGTATTTT.

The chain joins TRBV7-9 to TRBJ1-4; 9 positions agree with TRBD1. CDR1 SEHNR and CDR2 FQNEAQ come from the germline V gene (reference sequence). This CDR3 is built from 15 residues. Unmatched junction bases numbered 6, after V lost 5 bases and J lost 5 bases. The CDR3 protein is CASSAPGTGNEKLFF. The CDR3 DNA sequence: TGTGCCAGCAGCGCCCCCGGGACAGGGAATGAAAAACTGTTTTTT.

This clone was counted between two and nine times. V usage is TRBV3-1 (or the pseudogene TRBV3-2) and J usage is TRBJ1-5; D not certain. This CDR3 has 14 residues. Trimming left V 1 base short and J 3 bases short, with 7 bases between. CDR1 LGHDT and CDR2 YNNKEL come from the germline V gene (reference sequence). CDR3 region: CASSQGVTNQPQHF. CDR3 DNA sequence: TGTGCCAGCAGCCAAGGCGTCACCAATCAGCCCCAGCATTTT.

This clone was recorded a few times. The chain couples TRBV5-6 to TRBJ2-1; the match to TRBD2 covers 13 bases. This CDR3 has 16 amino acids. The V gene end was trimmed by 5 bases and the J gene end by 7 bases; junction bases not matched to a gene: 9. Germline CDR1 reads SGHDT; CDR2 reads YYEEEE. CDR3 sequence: CASSWKTSGRMNEQFF. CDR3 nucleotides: TGTGCCAGCAGTTGGAAGACTAGCGGGAGGATGAATGAGCAGTTCTTC.

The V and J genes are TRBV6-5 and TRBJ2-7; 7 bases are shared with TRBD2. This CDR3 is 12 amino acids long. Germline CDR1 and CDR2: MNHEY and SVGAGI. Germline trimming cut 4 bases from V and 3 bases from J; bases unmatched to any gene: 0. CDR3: CASSWGGYEQYF. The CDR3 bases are TGTGCCAGCAGTTGGGGGGGCTACGAGCAGTACTTC.

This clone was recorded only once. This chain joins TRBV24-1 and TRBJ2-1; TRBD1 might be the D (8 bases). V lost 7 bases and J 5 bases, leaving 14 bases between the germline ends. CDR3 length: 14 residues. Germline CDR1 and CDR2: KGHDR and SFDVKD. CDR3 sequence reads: CATRGTGLDNEQFF. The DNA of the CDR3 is TGTGCCACCAGGGGGACAGGACTAGACAATGAGCAGTTCTTC.

CDR3 amino acids: CASSQDIQGNSPLHF. The CDR3 DNA sequence: TGTGCCAGCAGCCAAGATATACAGGGAAATTCACCCCTCCACTTT. The chain links TRBV14 to TRBJ1-6, with D possibly being TRBD1 (6 bases). The ends were cut back, 0 bases at V and 7 bases at J, with 10 bases in the middle. Germline V gene data show CDR1 as SGHDN and CDR2 as FVKESK. This CDR3 has 15 residues.

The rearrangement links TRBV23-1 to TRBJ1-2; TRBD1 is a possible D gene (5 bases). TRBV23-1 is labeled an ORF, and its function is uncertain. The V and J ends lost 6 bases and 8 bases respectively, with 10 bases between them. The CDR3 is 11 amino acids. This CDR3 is CASRRGAGYTF. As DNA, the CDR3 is TGCGCCAGCAGGCGCGGGGCAGGCTACACCTTC.

CDR3 nucleotides: TGTGCCAGTAGGGACCGGGACAAAACAGATACGCAGTATTTT. It codes for CASRDRDKTDTQYF. This chain links TRBV19 with TRBJ2-3; D possibly corresponds to TRBD1 (6 bases). The CDR3 sequence is 14 residues long. Germline V gene sequence: CDR1 LNHDA, CDR2 SQIVND (reference sequence). The V end was cut by 6 bases, the J end by 3 bases, with 13 bases between.

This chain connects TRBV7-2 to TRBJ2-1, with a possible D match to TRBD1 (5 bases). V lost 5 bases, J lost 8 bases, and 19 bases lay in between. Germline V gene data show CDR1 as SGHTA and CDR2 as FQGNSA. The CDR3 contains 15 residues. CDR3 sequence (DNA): TGTGCCAGCAGCCCGCAACCAGGGCGCGTGGATGAGCAGTTCTTC. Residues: CASSPQPGRVDEQFF.

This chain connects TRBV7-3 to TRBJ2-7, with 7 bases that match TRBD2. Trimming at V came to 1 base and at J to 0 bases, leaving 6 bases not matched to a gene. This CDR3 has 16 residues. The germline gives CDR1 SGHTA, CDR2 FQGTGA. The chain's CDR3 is CASSLRGGLYSYEQYF. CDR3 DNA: TGTGCCAGCAGCTTAAGGGGGGGACTATACTCCTACGAGCAGTACTTC.

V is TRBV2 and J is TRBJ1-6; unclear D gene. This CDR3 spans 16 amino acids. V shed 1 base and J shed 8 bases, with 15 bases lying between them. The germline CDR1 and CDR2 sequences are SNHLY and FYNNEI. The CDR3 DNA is TGTGCCAGCAGTGAAGGTTCCGTCCGGAGCTATTCACCCCTCCACTTT. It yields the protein CASSEGSVRSYSPLHF.

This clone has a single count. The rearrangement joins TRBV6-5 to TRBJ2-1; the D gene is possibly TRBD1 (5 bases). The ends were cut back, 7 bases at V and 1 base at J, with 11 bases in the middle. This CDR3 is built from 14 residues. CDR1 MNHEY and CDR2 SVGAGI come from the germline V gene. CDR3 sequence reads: CASTGRASYNEQFF. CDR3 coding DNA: TGTGCCAGCACGGGCAGGGCTTCCTACAATGAGCAGTTCTTC.

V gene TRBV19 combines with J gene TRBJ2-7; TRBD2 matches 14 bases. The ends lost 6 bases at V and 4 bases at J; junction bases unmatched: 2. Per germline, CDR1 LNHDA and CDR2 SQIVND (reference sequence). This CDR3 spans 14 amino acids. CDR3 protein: CASRRTSGRYEQYF. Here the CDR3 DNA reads TGTGCCAGTAGGCGGACTAGCGGGAGGTACGAGCAGTACTTC.

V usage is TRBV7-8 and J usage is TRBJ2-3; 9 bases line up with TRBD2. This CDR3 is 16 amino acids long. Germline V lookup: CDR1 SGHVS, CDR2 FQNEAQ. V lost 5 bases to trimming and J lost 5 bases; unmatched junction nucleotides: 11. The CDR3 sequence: CASSPRLAEWVDTQYF. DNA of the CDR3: TGTGCCAGCAGCCCCAGACTAGCGGAGTGGGTAGATACGCAGTATTTT.

The DNA for the CDR3 is TGTGCCAGTAGTAGGGGGACTAGCGGCTACAATGAGCAGTTCTTC. It translates to CASSRGTSGYNEQFF. V usage is TRBV19 and J usage is TRBJ2-1; 11 bases align to TRBD2. CDR3 length: 15 residues. The V gene end was trimmed by 4 bases and the J gene end by 3 bases; junction bases not matched to a gene: 2. Germline CDR1 LNHDA, CDR2 SQIVND (reference sequence).

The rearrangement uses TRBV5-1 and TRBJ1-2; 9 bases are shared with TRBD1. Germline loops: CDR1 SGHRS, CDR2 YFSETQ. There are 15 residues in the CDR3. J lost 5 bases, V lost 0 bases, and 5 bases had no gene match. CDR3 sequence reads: CASSLGTGGAYGYTF. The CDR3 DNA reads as TGCGCCAGCAGCTTGGGTACAGGGGGCGCGTATGGCTACACCTTC.